This entry lists 28 T cell receptor beta chains sequenced from one sample in a study of T cell responses to AZD1222 COVID-19 vaccine. Assay: immunoSEQ multiplex PCR; the TCRdb copy retains only in-frame clones and omits some. The table shows 75,000 to 95,000 clones, with more than 75% occurring only once. Specimen: peripheral blood, collected on day 0 of AZD1222 vaccination. The receptors here all came from an adult in good health.

This clone appeared once. The genes are TRBV5-1 and TRBJ1-4; the D is unclear. Germline lookup yields CDR1 SGHRS and CDR2 YFSETQ. There are 14 residues in the CDR3. V lost 0 bases, J lost 7 bases, and 10 bases lay in between. The CDR3 nucleotides read TGCGCCAGCAGCTTGGATTGGGTTGGTGAAAAACTGTTTTTT. Protein product: CASSLDWVGEKLFF.

This clone was observed a few times. The chain couples TRBV4-3 to TRBJ2-7; tentatively, D is TRBD2 (6 bases). Per germline, CDR1 LGHNA and CDR2 YSLEER. The V end was cut by 6 bases, the J end by 3 bases, with 9 bases between. The CDR3 spans 12 residues. Written as DNA, the CDR3 is TGCGCCAGCAGTCAGGACTACTACGAGCAGTACTTC. It codes for CASSQDYYEQYF.

The chain uses TRBV19 and TRBJ2-2; 8 bases are shared with TRBD1. Trimming at V came to 10 bases and at J to 3 bases, leaving 7 bases not matched to a gene. This CDR3 is 14 amino acids long. Germline values: CDR1 LNHDA, CDR2 SQIVND (reference sequence). In DNA form, the CDR3 reads TGTGCCACCTTAGACAGGGGAGACACCGGGGAGCTGTTTTTT. Amino acid sequence: CATLDRGDTGELFF. Based on the CDR3 plus reference TRBV19 and TRBJ2-2, the full variable domain is DGGITQSPKYLFRKEGQNVTLSCEQNLNHDAMYWYRQDPGQGLRLIYYSQIVNDFQKGDIAEGYSVSREKKESFPLTVTSAQKNPTAFYLCATLDRGDTGELFFGEGSRLTVL.

The chain's CDR3 is CASSLVAGTGEETQYF. CDR3 DNA: TGCGCCAGCAGCTTGGTGGCCGGGACAGGGGAAGAGACCCAGTACTTC. The chain uses TRBV5-1 and TRBJ2-5; 10 bases align to TRBD1. In germline, CDR1 is SGHRS, CDR2 YFSETQ. The CDR3 sequence is 16 residues long. The ends lost 0 bases at V and 3 bases at J; junction bases unmatched: 5.

This clone has a single count. This chain links TRBV7-8 with TRBJ1-1, with 8 nucleotides matching TRBD1. The germline V gene has CDR1 SGHVS and CDR2 FQNEAQ. V lost 5 bases, J lost 4 bases, and 3 bases stayed unmatched. The CDR3 is 13 residues long. CDR3 DNA sequence: TGTGCCAGCAGCCAGACAGGGGCCACTGAAGCTTTCTTT. As protein: CASSQTGATEAFF.

In its sample, this clone was seen once. This chain joins TRBV2 and TRBJ2-5; 9 nucleotides agree with TRBD1. This CDR3 is 15 amino acids long. Trimming took 6 bases from V and 6 from J; bases not matched to a gene: 11. Germline CDR1 SNHLY, CDR2 FYNNEI. CDR3 nucleotides: TGTGCCAGCAGACCCCCGGGACAGGGACGAAAGACCCAGTACTTC. Translation gives CASRPPGQGRKTQYF.

This clone was picked up one time. The rearrangement joins TRBV30 to TRBJ2-7; possible D gene TRBD1, 5 bases. Germline CDR1 is GTSNPN and CDR2 is SVGIG (reference sequence). CDR3 size: 13 residues. V was shortened by 0 bases and J by 7 bases, with 13 bases between the two germline ends. The CDR3 sequence is CAWSVRRGREQYF. CDR3 in DNA: TGTGCCTGGAGTGTTCGAAGGGGTAGGGAGCAGTACTTC.

As for this clone: The sample carries other DNA sequences with the same CDR3. The V call is TRBV6-5, the J call TRBJ2-7; D is ambiguous. Germline CDR1 reads MNHEY; CDR2 reads SVGAGI. V was trimmed by 0 bases and J by 1 base, leaving 4 bases between them. This CDR3 has 13 residues. The CDR3 bases are TGTGCCAGCAGTTACTCCGGATCCTACGAGCAGTACTTC. This translates into CASSYSGSYEQYF.

The sample holds one count of this clone. The genes are TRBV21-1 and TRBJ2-5; TRBD2 is the table's D call and was not checked against the DNA. TRBV21-1 constitutes a pseudogene. This CDR3 region has 18 residues. DNA of the CDR3: TGTGCCAGCAGCCTCCGGACTAGCGGGGGGCCGCTCCAAGAGACCCAGTACTTC. Translating gives CASSLRTSGGPLQETQYF.

The rearrangement uses TRBV15 and TRBJ1-6; D is unresolved. Trimming cost V 0 bases and J 7 bases, with 10 bases left between them. Germline V gene lookup returns CDR1 LNHNV and CDR2 YYDKDF (reference sequence). This CDR3 has 15 amino acids. The CDR3 reads CATSRDLRINSPLHF. CDR3 sequence (DNA): TGTGCCACCAGCAGAGATCTTCGGATAAATTCACCCCTCCACTTT.

The chain uses TRBV7-2 and TRBJ2-1; D call uncertain. The germline V gene has CDR1 SGHTA and CDR2 FQGNSA. The CDR3 is made up of 14 amino acids. The V gene lost 3 bases and the J gene lost 9 bases, with 15 bases spanning the gap. The CDR3 sequence is CASSFLNGRREQFF. CDR3 in DNA: TGTGCCAGCAGCTTCCTAAATGGGCGCCGTGAGCAGTTCTTC.

J is TRBJ2-1 and V is TRBV21-1; the D segment call TRBD2 is taken from the table without a DNA check. TRBV21-1 is marked as a pseudogene. The CDR3 consists of 13 residues. Here the CDR3 reads CASSPRVYNEQFF. Written as DNA, the CDR3 is TGTGCCAGCAGCCCCCGGGTCTACAATGAGCAGTTCTTC.

The chain joins TRBV7-2 to TRBJ2-5, with TRBD2 as a possible D gene (5 bases). V was shortened by 5 bases and J by 7 bases, with 17 bases between the two germline ends. Germline V CDR1 and CDR2: SGHTA, FQGNSA. The CDR3 loop spans 14 amino acids. The CDR3 nucleotides read TGTGCCAGCAGCCCTCAGTACGGGGAAGGGACCCAGTACTTC. This sequence encodes CASSPQYGEGTQYF.

This chain's CDR3 is CASSLFGPSSGNTIYF. The DNA of the CDR3 is TGTGCCAGCAGTTTATTTGGACCATCCTCTGGAAACACCATATATTTT. The V call is TRBV27, the J call TRBJ1-3; the D is unclear. CDR3 size: 16 residues. The germline V and J ends were trimmed by 1 base and 0 bases, with 10 bases remaining between them. Germline loops: CDR1 MNHEY, CDR2 SMNVEV (reference sequence).

The V and J genes are TRBV7-9 and TRBJ1-1, with D possibly matching TRBD1 (5 bases). Germline CDR1 is SEHNR and CDR2 is FQNEAQ (reference sequence). This CDR3 is 15 amino acids long. V was trimmed by 0 bases and J by 1 base, leaving 9 bases between them. DNA of the CDR3: TGTGCCAGCAGCTTAGCTGGGGACGCGAACACTGAAGCTTTCTTT. Translated: CASSLAGDANTEAFF.

The chain employs TRBV12-2 and TRBJ2-5; the table's D call TRBD2 went unverified against the DNA. TRBV12-2 constitutes a pseudogene. The CDR3 is 18 residues long. The CDR3 DNA sequence: TGTGCAAGTCGCTCGGGACTAGCGGGGGGACTCATCCAAGAGACCCAGTACTTC. Amino acids: CASRSGLAGGLIQETQYF.

This chain links TRBV18 with TRBJ1-5; 8 bases map to TRBD1. The CDR3 totals 15 residues. V was pared by 5 bases and J by 2 bases, with 5 bases of the junction left unmatched. Germline V gene data show CDR1 as KGHSH and CDR2 as LQKENI. The CDR3 spells CASSSRGPGNQPQHF. CDR3 sequence (DNA): TGTGCCAGCTCATCCAGGGGGCCTGGCAATCAGCCCCAGCATTTT.

The chain uses TRBV7-9 and TRBJ1-3; 12 bases are a match to TRBD1. This CDR3 contains 15 residues. Per germline, CDR1 SEHNR and CDR2 FQNEAQ (reference sequence). Trimming cost V 5 bases and J 8 bases; bases outside gene matches: 7. The CDR3 sequence is CASSPGTGGLDTIYF. CDR3 sequence (DNA): TGTGCCAGCAGCCCCGGGACAGGGGGCCTGGACACCATATATTTT.

The chain carries TRBV19 and TRBJ2-5; D is possibly TRBD1 (6 bases). Between the trimmed V and J ends, which lost 6 bases and 5 bases, there was a span of 16 bases. The CDR3 spans 14 residues. Germline assignment: CDR1 LNHDA and CDR2 SQIVND (reference sequence). The chain's CDR3 is CASRDEPGQETQYF. CDR3 coding DNA: TGTGCCAGTAGGGACGAGCCCGGACAGGAGACCCAGTACTTC.

This clone occurred a few times. The V gene is TRBV6-5, the J gene TRBJ1-5; D gene unclear. In germline, CDR1 is MNHEY, CDR2 SVGAGI. V lost 5 bases to trimming and J lost 5 bases, with 10 bases between them. The length of the CDR3 is 13 residues. The CDR3 region has the DNA TGTGCCAGCAGTCACGACCGAGATCAGCCCCAGCATTTT. It translates to CASSHDRDQPQHF.

The sample holds one count of this clone. The chain combines TRBV30 with TRBJ1-3, with a possible D match to TRBD1 (5 bases). This CDR3 region has 14 residues. V was clipped by 2 bases and J by 0 bases, with 8 bases between them. The germline V gene has CDR1 GTSNPN and CDR2 SVGIG (reference sequence). In nucleotides, the CDR3 is TGTGCCTGGAGTCGGGGCAGCTCTGGAAACACCATATATTTT. It yields the protein CAWSRGSSGNTIYF.

J is TRBJ2-7 and V is TRBV5-6; D unclear. Germline lookup yields CDR1 SGHDT and CDR2 YYEEEE. V was clipped by 4 bases and J by 2 bases, with 4 bases between them. The CDR3 is 11 amino acids. The chain's CDR3 is CASSGTYEQYF. The CDR3 nucleotides read TGTGCCAGCAGCGGTACCTACGAGCAGTACTTC.

This chain joins TRBV5-1 and TRBJ2-5; a possible D gene is TRBD2 (5 bases). The CDR3 covers 13 residues. Trimming took off 5 bases at V and 2 bases at J, with 10 bases between the two ends. CDR1 and CDR2 from the germline V gene are SGHRS and YFSETQ. CDR3 region: CASRRADQETQYF. The CDR3 DNA reads as TGCGCCAGCAGGCGAGCGGATCAAGAGACCCAGTACTTC.

The chain uses TRBV7-2 and TRBJ1-5; weak D call: TRBD1 (6 bases). CDR3 length: 16 residues. V gave up 5 bases and J gave up 2 bases, with 16 bases separating them. Germline V lookup: CDR1 SGHTA, CDR2 FQGNSA. The CDR3 DNA follows: TGTGCCAGCAGCCGGGGGACCACAGGGCGCAATCAGCCCCAGCATTTT. It yields the protein CASSRGTTGRNQPQHF.

V usage is TRBV6-5 and J usage is TRBJ2-5, with 13 bases fitting TRBD2. This CDR3 spans 15 amino acids. CDR1 and CDR2 from the germline V gene are MNHEY and SVGAGI. Trimming at V came to 4 bases and at J to 1 base, leaving 0 bases not matched to a gene. In DNA form, the CDR3 reads TGTGCCAGCAGTTGGACTAGCGGGGGCCAAGAGACCCAGTACTTC. Protein product: CASSWTSGGQETQYF.

CDR3 sequence reads: CASRQTANYGYTF. The CDR3 nucleotides are TGTGCCAGCAGACAGACGGCAAACTATGGCTACACCTTC. This chain joins TRBV6-5 and TRBJ1-2, with unresolved D. This CDR3 is built from 13 residues. With 6 bases removed from V and 2 bases from J, the gap between germline ends came to 10 bases. CDR1 MNHEY and CDR2 SVGAGI come from the germline V gene.

J is TRBJ1-1 and V is TRBV6-5; D gene unclear. The CDR3 spans 12 residues. Trimming stripped 8 bases from V and 3 bases from J, with 10 bases between. CDR1 MNHEY and CDR2 SVGAGI come from the germline V gene. Here the CDR3 reads CASGYTDTEAFF. CDR3 sequence (DNA): TGTGCCAGCGGCTATACTGACACTGAAGCTTTCTTT.

V is TRBV7-2 and J is TRBJ1-4; D may be TRBD1 (6 bases). The CDR3 is 14 residues long. CDR1 is SGHTA, CDR2 FQGNSA, per germline. With 6 bases removed from V and 8 bases from J, the gap between germline ends came to 16 bases. The CDR3 DNA is TGTGCCAGCAGGCTACACGGGGGGCGCGAAAAACTGTTTTTT. As protein: CASRLHGGREKLFF.